This T cell receptor beta chain was captured by sequencing in a study of cytomegalovirus exposure and HLA in healthy donors. The PCR used 60 Vbeta and 13 Jbeta primers. Clones were sequenced by immunoSEQ multiplex PCR, and TCRdb holds only the in-frame ones, with some missing. The table records some 130,000 clones, around 73% of them present only once. CDR3 length equals 15 residues. Germline assignment: CDR1 MDHEN and CDR2 SYDVKM. The junction had 7 bases not matched to a gene; V was cut back by 6 bases and J by 4 bases. Specimen: PBMCs. The chain is built from TRBV28 and TRBJ1-3; TRBD1 agrees at 9 bases. The clonotype originates from a female donor in good health and CMV-seronegative. CDR3 protein: CASRWYRGHGNTIYF. The CDR3 DNA reads TGTGCCAGCAGATGGTACAGGGGGCACGGAAACACCATATATTTT.